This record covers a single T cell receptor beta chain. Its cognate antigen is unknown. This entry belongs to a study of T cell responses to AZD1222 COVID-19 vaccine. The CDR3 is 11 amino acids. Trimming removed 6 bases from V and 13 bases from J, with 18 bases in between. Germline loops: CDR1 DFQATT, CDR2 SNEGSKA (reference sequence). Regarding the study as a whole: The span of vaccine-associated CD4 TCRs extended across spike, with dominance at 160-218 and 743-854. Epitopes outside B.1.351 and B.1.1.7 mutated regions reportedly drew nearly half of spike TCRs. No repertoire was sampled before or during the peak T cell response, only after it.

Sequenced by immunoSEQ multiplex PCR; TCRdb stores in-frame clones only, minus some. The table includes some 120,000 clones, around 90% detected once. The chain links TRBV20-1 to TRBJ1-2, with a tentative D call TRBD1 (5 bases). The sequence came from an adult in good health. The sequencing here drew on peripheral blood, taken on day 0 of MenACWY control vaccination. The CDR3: CSARRLGVATF. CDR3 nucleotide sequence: TGCAGTGCCCGTAGGTTGGGGGTCGCCACCTTC.